Listed below are T cell receptor beta chains from one sample, sequenced in a study of T cell repertoires in cytomegalovirus infection. One entry per CDR3 protein, called by TCRdb with MiXCR from the reads. This table has approximately 100,000 distinct CDR3 sequences, around 45% appearing once. Their antigen targets remain unknown. The sample here was CD8+ T cells from cultured PBMCs, taken from culture after CMV antigen stimulation. Every receptor here comes from a human donor in good health (CMV status not recorded). Some clones in this sample may be carry-over from other donors' samples. The CDR3 runs from the conserved cysteine through the conserved F or W. A D gene is named only where the DNA matches it firmly. Not all rows give a size; the values are once, few, many and, for expanded clones, a class.

>TRBV2|TRBJ1-1|.|TRBD1
CASSDDRGGTEAFF
TGTGCCAGCAGTGATGACAGGGGAGGAACTGAAGCTTTCTTT
>TRBV7-9|TRBJ1-1|.|.
CASSPRVGGGVNTEAFF
TGTGCCAGCAGCCCCAGGGTCGGAGGGGGGGTGAACACTGAAGCTTTCTTT
>TRBV5-6|TRBJ2-1|few|TRBD1
CASSPGQGNEQFF
TGTGCCAGCAGCCCGGGACAGGGTAATGAGCAGTTCTTC
>TRBV2|TRBJ2-3|few|.
CASRGDSVTDTQYF
TGTGCCAGCAGGGGGGACTCAGTCACAGATACGCAGTATTTT
>TRBV7-6|TRBJ2-7|few|TRBD1
CASSSSTGGSEQYF
TGTGCCAGCAGCTCATCGACAGGGGGGAGCGAGCAGTACTTC
>TRBV6-1|TRBJ1-5|.|.
CPSSKPANLNQPQHF
TGTCCCAGCAGTAAGCCGGCCAACTTGAATCAGCCCCAGCATTTT
>TRBV6-1|TRBJ2-2|many|.
CASTPGAYTGELFF
TGTGCCAGCACCCCTGGTGCGTACACCGGGGAGCTGTTTTTT
>TRBV7-8|TRBJ2-1|.|TRBD2
CASSSIFGGGIQVQFF
TGTGCCAGCAGCTCTATTTTCGGGGGGGGCATTCAGGTACAGTTCTTC
>TRBV27|TRBJ2-1|few|TRBD2
CASSPLTSGGTYNEQFF
TGTGCCAGCAGTCCCCTCACTAGCGGGGGTACCTACAATGAGCAGTTCTTC
>TRBV29-1|TRBJ2-7|.|TRBD2
CSVVGGAHAYEQYF
TGCAGCGTTGTCGGGGGGGCTCACGCCTACGAGCAGTACTTC
>TRBV29-1|TRBJ2-3|.|TRBD1
CSGALGQDDNTDTQYF
TGCAGCGGCGCCTTGGGACAGGACGATAACACAGATACGCAGTATTTT
>TRBV5-1|TRBJ2-3|.|TRBD2
CASNRVAGLTSTDTQYF
TGCGCCAGCAACCGGGTAGCGGGGTTAACTAGCACAGATACGCAGTATTTT
>TRBV4-1|TRBJ2-7|.|TRBD1
CASSQIQGFSYEQYF
TGCGCCAGCAGCCAGATACAGGGGTTCTCCTACGAGCAGTACTTC
>TRBV28|TRBJ2-3|few|.
CASSFRTGQTDTQYF
TGTGCCAGCAGTTTTCGAACGGGGCAAACAGATACGCAGTATTTT
>TRBV9|TRBJ2-3|.|.
CASSLTFGSDTQYF
TGTGCCAGCAGTCTCACCTTTGGTTCGGATACGCAGTATTTT
>TRBV10-3|TRBJ2-5|.|.
CATPEGPQETQYF
TGTGCCACGCCAGAGGGGCCCCAAGAGACCCAGTACTTC
>TRBV7-2|TRBJ1-5|few|.
CASSRYPSLAGVNQPQHF
TGTGCCAGCAGCCGCTACCCCTCTTTAGCAGGGGTCAATCAGCCCCAGCATTTT
>TRBV4-1|TRBJ2-3|.|TRBD1
CASSPGTGPDTQYF
TGCGCCAGCAGCCCAGGGACAGGTCCAGATACGCAGTATTTT